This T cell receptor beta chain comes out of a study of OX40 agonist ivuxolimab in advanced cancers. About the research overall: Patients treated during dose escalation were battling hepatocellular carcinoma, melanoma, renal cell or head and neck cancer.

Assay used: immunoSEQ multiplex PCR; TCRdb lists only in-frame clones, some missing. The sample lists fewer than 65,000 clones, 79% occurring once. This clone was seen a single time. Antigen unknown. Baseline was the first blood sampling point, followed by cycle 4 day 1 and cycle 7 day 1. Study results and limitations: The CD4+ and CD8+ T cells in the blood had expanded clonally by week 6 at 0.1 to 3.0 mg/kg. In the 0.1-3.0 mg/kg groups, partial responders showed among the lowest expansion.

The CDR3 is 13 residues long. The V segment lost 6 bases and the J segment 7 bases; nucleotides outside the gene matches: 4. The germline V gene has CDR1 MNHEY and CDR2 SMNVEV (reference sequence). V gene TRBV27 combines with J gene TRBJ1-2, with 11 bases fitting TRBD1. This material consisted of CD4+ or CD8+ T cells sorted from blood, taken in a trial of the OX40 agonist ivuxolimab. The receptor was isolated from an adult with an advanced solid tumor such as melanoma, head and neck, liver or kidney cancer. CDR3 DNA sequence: TGTGCCAGCAGAGGACAGGGGGCGGGTGGCTACACCTTC. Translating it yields CASRGQGAGGYTF.